A selection of T cell receptor beta chains follows, all from one sample in a study of T cells after yellow fever vaccination. Via MiXCR, TCRdb re-called the 5' RACE reads, giving one row per CDR3 protein. This table holds hundreds of thousands of distinct CDR3 sequences, 12% found once. The material was PBMCs, obtained on the day of the yellow fever booster vaccination. The receptors stem from a man in his thirties or forties who received the YFV17D yellow fever vaccine. CDR3s leave out the opening cysteine and the closing phenylalanine or tryptophan.

v_call cdr3_aa
TRBV18 ASSPRTGSHEQY
TRBV7-3 AISDPYNEQF
TRBV5-1 ASSLGKGAASTDTQY
TRBV2 ASSEGQTTDTQY
TRBV20-1 SARDSNSYEQY
TRBV6-5 ASSYRSGTEAF
TRBV5-1 ASSFAGWEDYEQY
TRBV7-2 ASSLFLNTGELF
TRBV6-1 ASRQLDTHNEQF
TRBV28 ASSSGQNNYEQY
TRBV6-5 ASSYELAAYEQY
TRBV11-2 ASSLYRHNTGELF
TRBV20-1 SARLGFRADTQY
TRBV12-3/TRBV12-4 ASSLGLQSREQF
TRBV2 ASSELRGWGETQY
TRBV20-1 SAGTGLAYEQY
TRBV15 ATSRGQGTDTQY
TRBV4-1 ASSQERLAARYNEQF
TRBV10-3 ATTGGSRGQETQY
TRBV9 ASTGGLHSPLH
TRBV7-2 ASSYPLQGSYEQY
TRBV6-5 ASSLTGTSGSWADTQY
TRBV6-1 ASSPLAGATGVEQF
TRBV11-1 ASSLAANHEQY